Below, 9 T cell receptor beta chains from the same sample are listed, as sequenced in a study of blood T cells in healthy people across ages. A J-beta primer mix and a sample-barcoded 5' primer were used in a second PCR of about 7 to 12 cycles. One entry per CDR3 protein results from TCRdb running MiXCR on the 5' RACE reads. In the table there are fewer than 1.5 million distinct CDR3 sequences, 35% to 45% of which are singletons. Sequenced material: blood. The receptors come from a woman aged 18-30 years in good health.

This clonotype was seen a handful of times. J is TRBJ2-5 and V is TRBV2, with a weak D call TRBD2 (6 bases). Per the germline V gene, CDR1 is SNHLY and CDR2 is FYNNEI. The CDR3 sequence is 14 residues long. The germline V and J ends were trimmed by 7 bases and 4 bases, with 16 bases remaining between them. CDR3 sequence reads: CASNQLAEGETQYF. In DNA, the CDR3 is TGTGCCAGCAACCAACTAGCAGAGGGAGAGACCCAGTACTTC.

This chain links TRBV6-1 with TRBJ2-2; 8 nucleotides line up with TRBD1. Germline-derived CDR1 and CDR2 are MNHNS and SASEGT. This CDR3 has 15 amino acids. The V and J ends lost 10 bases and 3 bases, in that order; junction bases with no gene match: 10. CDR3 loop: CATTSTGADTGELFF. In nucleotides, the CDR3 is TGTGCCACTACCTCGACAGGGGCGGACACCGGGGAGCTGTTTTTT.

This clonotype was counted at least ten times. The chain links TRBV20-1 to TRBJ2-7; the D is unclear. CDR3 length: 13 amino acids. V was cut by 3 bases and J by 3 bases, with 12 bases left in between. The germline V gene has CDR1 DFQATT and CDR2 SNEGSKA (reference sequence). The CDR3 spells CSARSPDGYEQYF. The CDR3 DNA follows: TGCAGTGCTAGGAGTCCAGACGGCTACGAGCAGTACTTC.

The chain employs TRBV18 and TRBJ2-1, with TRBD2 identical over 8 bases. CDR3 length: 16 residues. Germline CDR1 KGHSH, CDR2 LQKENI. V lost 2 bases to trimming and J lost 5 bases; unmatched junction nucleotides: 8. For the CDR3, the DNA is TGTGCCAGCTCACCAGATTACAGCGGGGGCCACAATGAGCAGTTCTTC. Protein sequence: CASSPDYSGGHNEQFF.

The genes are TRBV18 and TRBJ1-6; D not certain. Germline V gene lookup returns CDR1 KGHSH and CDR2 LQKENI. Trimming took 3 bases from V and 7 from J, leaving 16 bases between them. The CDR3 is 16 residues long. The chain's CDR3 is CASSPQVGQANSPLHF. The DNA for the CDR3 is TGTGCCAGCTCACCTCAAGTAGGGCAGGCCAATTCACCCCTCCACTTT.

Here the CDR3 reads CADGGFINQGSSRSEKLFF. As DNA, the CDR3 is TGTGCCGACGGAGGTTTCATTAATCAGGGGTCCAGTCGTAGTGAAAAACTGTTTTTT. This chain joins TRBV27 and TRBJ1-4, with a possible D match to TRBD1 (6 bases). The V gene lost 11 bases and the J gene lost 7 bases, with 35 bases spanning the gap. This CDR3 has 19 amino acids. In germline, CDR1 is MNHEY, CDR2 SMNVEV (reference sequence).

The chain combines TRBV7-2 with TRBJ1-6; the D is unclear. CDR1 is SGHTA, CDR2 FQGNSA, per germline. The V and J ends lost 1 base and 3 bases respectively, with 7 bases between them. The CDR3 contains 15 residues. CDR3 region: CASSLGHLYNSPLHF. The CDR3 coding sequence is TGTGCCAGCAGCTTAGGACACCTCTATAATTCACCCCTCCACTTT.

A remark on this clonotype: A single base separates this from a much larger clone, so it may be a read error. The chain employs TRBV4-1 and TRBJ2-4, with TRBD2 identical over 12 bases. The J call is uncertain, as TRBJ2-7 better fits the DNA end. Germline V gene data show CDR1 as MGHRA and CDR2 as YSYEKL. CDR3 length: 15 amino acids. CDR3 sequence reads: CAGSETSGGTYEQYF. DNA for the CDR3: TGCGCCGGCAGCGAAACTAGCGGGGGGACCTACGAGCAGTACTTC.

The chain is built from TRBV18 and TRBJ2-7, with 7 bases identical to TRBD2. There are 16 residues in the CDR3. Looked up from germline, CDR1 is KGHSH and CDR2 is LQKENI. The junction had 8 bases not matched to a gene; V was cut back by 3 bases and J by 0 bases. The CDR3 coding sequence is TGTGCCAGCTCACCGCAGCTAGCGGAAAGCTCCTACGAGCAGTACGTC. It encodes CASSPQLAESSYEQYV.